This T cell receptor (beta chain) came from a study of response to subunit inactivated influenza vaccine. The study's findings and limits: Authors suggested that a seasonal influenza vaccination recruits few new T cells each time.

About this clonotype: No antigen is known for it. The junction shows a germline mismatch at one end, possibly a read error.

From the RT-PCR reads, TCRdb called clonotypes with MiXCR, one entry per CDR3 protein. The data hold roughly 570,000 distinct CDR3 sequences, with roughly 13% observed a single time. Germline V CDR1 and CDR2: LGHNA, YSLEER. The CDR3 loop spans 15 amino acids. The chain recombines TRBV4-3 with TRBJ2-1; 9 bases map to TRBD1. The specimen was PBMCs from blood, collected roughly 6 weeks after vaccination. The sequence came from a man aged 50-59 years who received an inactivated influenza vaccine. CDR3 protein: CASSQGDREYNEQFF. The DNA of the CDR3 is TGCGCCAGCAGTCAAGGGGACAGGGAGTACAATGAGCAGTTCTTC.